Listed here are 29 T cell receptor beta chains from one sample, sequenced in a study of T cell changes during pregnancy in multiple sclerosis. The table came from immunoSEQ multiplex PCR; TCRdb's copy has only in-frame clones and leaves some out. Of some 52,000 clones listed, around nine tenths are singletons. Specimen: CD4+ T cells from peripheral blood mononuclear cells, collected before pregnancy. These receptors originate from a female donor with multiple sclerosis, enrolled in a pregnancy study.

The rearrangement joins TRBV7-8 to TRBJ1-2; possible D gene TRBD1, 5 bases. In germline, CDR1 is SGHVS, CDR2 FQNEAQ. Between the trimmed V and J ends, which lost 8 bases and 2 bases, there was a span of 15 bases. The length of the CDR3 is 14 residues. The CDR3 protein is CASAPTETNYGYTF. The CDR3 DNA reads TGTGCCAGCGCCCCGACAGAAACCAACTATGGCTACACCTTC.

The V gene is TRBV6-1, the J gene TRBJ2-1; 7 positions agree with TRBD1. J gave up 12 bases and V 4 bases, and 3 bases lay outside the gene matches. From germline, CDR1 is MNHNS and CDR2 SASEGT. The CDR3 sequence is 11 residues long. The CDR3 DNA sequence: TGTGCCAGCAGTGTTGACAGGGTGCAGTTCTTC. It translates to CASSVDRVQFF.

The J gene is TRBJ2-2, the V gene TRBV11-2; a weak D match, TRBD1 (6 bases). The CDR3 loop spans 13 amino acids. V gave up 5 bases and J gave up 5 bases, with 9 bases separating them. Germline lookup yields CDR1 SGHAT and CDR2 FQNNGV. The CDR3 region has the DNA TGTGCCAGCAGCAAAACAGGGACCGGGGAGCTGTTTTTT. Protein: CASSKTGTGELFF.

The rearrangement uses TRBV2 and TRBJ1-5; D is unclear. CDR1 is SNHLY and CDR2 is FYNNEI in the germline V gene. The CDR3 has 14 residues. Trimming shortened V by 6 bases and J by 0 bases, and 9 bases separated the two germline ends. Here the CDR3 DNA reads TGTGCCAGCAGCCCAGATTTTAGCAATCAGCCCCAGCATTTT. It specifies CASSPDFSNQPQHF.

CDR3 nucleotides: TGTGCCAGCATTGGGCGGGGAACCTACGAGCAGTACTTC. As protein: CASIGRGTYEQYF. The genes are TRBV2 and TRBJ2-7; TRBD2 might be the D (6 bases). The germline V gene encodes CDR1 SNHLY and CDR2 FYNNEI. Trimming stripped 7 bases from V and 2 bases from J, with 12 bases between. The CDR3 totals 13 residues.

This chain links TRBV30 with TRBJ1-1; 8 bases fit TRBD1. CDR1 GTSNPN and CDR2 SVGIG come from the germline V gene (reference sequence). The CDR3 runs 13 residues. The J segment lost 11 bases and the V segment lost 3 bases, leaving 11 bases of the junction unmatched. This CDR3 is CAWSRTDREAAFF. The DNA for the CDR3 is TGTGCCTGGAGCCGCACGGACAGGGAGGCGGCTTTCTTT.

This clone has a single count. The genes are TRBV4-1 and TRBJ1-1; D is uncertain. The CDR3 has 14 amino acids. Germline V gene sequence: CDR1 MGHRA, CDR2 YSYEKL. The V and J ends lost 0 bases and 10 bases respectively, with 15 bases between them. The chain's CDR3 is CASSQEYSSAGAFF. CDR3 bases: TGCGCCAGCAGCCAAGAATATTCGTCAGCAGGAGCTTTCTTT.

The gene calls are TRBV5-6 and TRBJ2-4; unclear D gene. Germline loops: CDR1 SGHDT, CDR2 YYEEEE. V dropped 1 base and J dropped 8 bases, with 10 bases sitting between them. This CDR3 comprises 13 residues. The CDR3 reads CASSLNPVDIQYF. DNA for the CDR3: TGTGCCAGCAGCTTGAACCCAGTGGACATTCAGTACTTC.

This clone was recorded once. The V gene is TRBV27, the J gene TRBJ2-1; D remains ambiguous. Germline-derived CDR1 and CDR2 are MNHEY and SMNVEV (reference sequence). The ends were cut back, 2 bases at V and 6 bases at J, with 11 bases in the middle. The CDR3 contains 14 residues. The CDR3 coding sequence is TGTGCCAGCAGTTTAAGACCTAGGTCCAATGAGCAGTTCTTC. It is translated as CASSLRPRSNEQFF.

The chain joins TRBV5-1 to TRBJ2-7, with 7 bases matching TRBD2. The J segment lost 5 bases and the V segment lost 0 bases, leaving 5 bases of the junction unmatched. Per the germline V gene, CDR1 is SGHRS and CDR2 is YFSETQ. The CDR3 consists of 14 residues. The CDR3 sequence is CASSLGGSIDEQYF. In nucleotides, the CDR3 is TGCGCCAGCAGCTTGGGCGGGAGTATCGACGAGCAGTACTTC.

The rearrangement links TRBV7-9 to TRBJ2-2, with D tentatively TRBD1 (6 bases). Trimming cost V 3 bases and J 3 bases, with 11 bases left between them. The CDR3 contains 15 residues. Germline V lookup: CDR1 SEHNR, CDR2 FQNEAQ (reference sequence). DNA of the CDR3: TGTGCCAGCAGCTTCCAGGACAGATACACCGGGGAGCTGTTTTTT. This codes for CASSFQDRYTGELFF.

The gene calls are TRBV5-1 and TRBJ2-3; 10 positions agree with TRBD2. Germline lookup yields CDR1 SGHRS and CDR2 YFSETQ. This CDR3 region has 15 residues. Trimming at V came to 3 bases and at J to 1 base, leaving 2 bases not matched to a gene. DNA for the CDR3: TGCGCCAGCAGCTATGGACTAGCGGGCACAGATACGCAGTATTTT. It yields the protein CASSYGLAGTDTQYF.

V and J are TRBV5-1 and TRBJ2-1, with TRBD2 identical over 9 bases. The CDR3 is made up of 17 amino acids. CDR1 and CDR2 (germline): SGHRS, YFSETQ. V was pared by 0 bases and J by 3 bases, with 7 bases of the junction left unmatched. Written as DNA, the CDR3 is TGCGCCAGCAGCTTGGCCCAGACTAGCGGATTCTACAATGAGCAGTTCTTC. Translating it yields CASSLAQTSGFYNEQFF.

This CDR3 is CASSQARDRVDQPQHF. The CDR3 DNA follows: TGCGCCAGCAGCCAAGCCCGGGACAGGGTGGATCAGCCCCAGCATTTT. The rearrangement links TRBV4-1 to TRBJ1-5; 9 bases agree with TRBD1. Germline CDR1 MGHRA, CDR2 YSYEKL. V lost 1 base and J lost 5; bases outside the gene matches: 6. CDR3 size: 16 residues.

This CDR3 is CASSQELGLAGVTYEQYF. The CDR3 DNA follows: TGCGCCAGCAGCCAAGAACTCGGACTAGCGGGAGTCACCTACGAGCAGTACTTC. The rearrangement uses TRBV4-1 and TRBJ2-7, with 13 positions matching TRBD2. The CDR3 contains 18 residues. J gave up 2 bases and V 0 bases, and 7 bases lay outside the gene matches. CDR1 and CDR2 from the germline V gene are MGHRA and YSYEKL.

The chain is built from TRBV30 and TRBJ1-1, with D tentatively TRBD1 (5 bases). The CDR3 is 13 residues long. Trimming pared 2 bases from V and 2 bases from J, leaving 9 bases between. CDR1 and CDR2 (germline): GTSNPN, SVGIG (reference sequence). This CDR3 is CAWSLDSNTEAFF. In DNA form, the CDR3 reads TGTGCCTGGAGTCTAGACAGCAACACTGAAGCTTTCTTT.

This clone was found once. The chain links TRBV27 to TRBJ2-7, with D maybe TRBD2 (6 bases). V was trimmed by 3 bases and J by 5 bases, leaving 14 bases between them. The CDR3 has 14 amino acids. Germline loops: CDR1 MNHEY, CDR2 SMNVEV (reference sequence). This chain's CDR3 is CASSLRDALDEQYF. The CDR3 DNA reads TGTGCCAGCAGTTTGCGGGACGCCCTGGACGAGCAGTACTTC.

The CDR3 protein is CASSPTLAGDVANTGELFF. For the CDR3, the DNA is TGTGCCAGCAGCCCCACACTAGCGGGAGACGTCGCGAACACCGGGGAGCTGTTTTTT. V gene TRBV7-8 combines with J gene TRBJ2-2, with TRBD2 matching 11 bases. Germline V gene sequence: CDR1 SGHVS, CDR2 FQNEAQ. The CDR3 consists of 19 residues. Trimming cost V 5 bases and J 0 bases; bases outside gene matches: 11.

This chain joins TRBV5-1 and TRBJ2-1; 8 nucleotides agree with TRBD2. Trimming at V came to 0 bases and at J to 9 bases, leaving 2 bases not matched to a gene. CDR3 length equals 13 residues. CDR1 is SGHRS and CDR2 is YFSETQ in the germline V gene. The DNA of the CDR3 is TGCGCCAGCAGCTTGGGCGGGGGGATTGAGCAGTTCTTC. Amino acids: CASSLGGGIEQFF. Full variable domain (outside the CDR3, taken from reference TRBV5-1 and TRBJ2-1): KAGVTQTPRYLIKTRGQQVTLSCSPISGHRSVSWYQQTPGQGLQFLFEYFSETQRNKGNFPGRFSGRQFSNSRSEMNVSTLELGDSALYLCASSLGGGIEQFFGPGTRLTVL.

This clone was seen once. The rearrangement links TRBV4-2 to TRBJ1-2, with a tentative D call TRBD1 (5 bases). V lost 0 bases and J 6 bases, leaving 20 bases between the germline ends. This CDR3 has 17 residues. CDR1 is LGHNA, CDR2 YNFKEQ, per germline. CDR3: CASSQDSLRGAVHGYTF. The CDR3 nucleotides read TGTGCCAGCAGCCAAGATAGCTTGCGGGGCGCTGTGCATGGCTACACCTTC.

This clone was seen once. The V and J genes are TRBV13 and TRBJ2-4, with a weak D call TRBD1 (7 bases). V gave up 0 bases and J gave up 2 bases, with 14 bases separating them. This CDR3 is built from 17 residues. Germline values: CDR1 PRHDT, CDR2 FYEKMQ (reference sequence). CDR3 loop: CASSLGEGALPKNIQYF. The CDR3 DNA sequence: TGTGCCAGCAGCTTAGGGGAGGGGGCCCTCCCCAAAAACATTCAGTACTTC.

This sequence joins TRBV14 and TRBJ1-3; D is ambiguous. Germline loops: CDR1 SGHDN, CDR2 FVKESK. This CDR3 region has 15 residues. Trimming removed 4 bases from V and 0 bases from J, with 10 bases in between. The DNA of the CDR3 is TGTGCCAGCAGCCGACCGGGAAACTCTGGAAACACCATATATTTT. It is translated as CASSRPGNSGNTIYF.

The CDR3, as DNA: TGTGCCAGCAGGGGGAGTGCGGTCAAGACTAACTATGGCTACACCTTC. This sequence encodes CASRGSAVKTNYGYTF. V and J are TRBV27 and TRBJ1-2; D not resolved. Germline loops: CDR1 MNHEY, CDR2 SMNVEV (reference sequence). Trimming shortened V by 6 bases and J by 0 bases, and 17 bases separated the two germline ends. The CDR3 sequence is 16 residues long.

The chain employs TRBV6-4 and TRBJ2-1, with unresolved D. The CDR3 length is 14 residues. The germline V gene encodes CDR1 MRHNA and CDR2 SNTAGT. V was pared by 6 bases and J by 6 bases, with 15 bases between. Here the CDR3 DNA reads TGTGCCAGCAGGAGATCCCGCAATTTCAATGAGCAGTTCTTC. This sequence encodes CASRRSRNFNEQFF.

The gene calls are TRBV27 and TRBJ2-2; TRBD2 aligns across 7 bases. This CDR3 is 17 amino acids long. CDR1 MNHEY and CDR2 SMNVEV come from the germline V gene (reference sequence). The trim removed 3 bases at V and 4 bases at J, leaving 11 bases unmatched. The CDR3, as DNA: TGTGCCAGCAGTTTCAGCGGGGTCCGGCCTGGCACCGGGGAGCTGTTTTTT. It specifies CASSFSGVRPGTGELFF.

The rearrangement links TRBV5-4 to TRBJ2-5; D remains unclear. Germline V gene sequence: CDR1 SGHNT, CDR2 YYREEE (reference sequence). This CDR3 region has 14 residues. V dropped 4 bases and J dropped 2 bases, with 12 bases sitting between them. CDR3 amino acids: CASSLLGRQETQYF. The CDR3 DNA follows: TGTGCCAGCAGCCTCCTTGGGCGACAAGAGACCCAGTACTTC.

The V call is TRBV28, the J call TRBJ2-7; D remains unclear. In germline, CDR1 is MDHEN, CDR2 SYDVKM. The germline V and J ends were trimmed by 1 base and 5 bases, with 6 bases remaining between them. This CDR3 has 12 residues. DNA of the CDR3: TGTGCCAGCAGTTTATTATTTAACGAGCAGTACTTC. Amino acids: CASSLLFNEQYF.

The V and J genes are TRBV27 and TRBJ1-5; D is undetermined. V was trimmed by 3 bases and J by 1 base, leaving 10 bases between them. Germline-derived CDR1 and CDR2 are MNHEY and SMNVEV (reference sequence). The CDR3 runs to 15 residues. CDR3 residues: CASSLLSGSNQPQHF. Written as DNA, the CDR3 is TGTGCCAGCAGTTTGCTAAGCGGGAGCAATCAGCCCCAGCATTTT.

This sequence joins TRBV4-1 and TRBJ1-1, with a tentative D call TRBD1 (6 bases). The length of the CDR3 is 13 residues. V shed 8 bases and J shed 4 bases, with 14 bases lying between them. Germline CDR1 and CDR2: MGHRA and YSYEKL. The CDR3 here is CASQGLGTTEAFF. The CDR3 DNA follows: TGCGCCAGCCAGGGGTTAGGTACCACTGAAGCTTTCTTT.